This T cell receptor (beta chain) came from a study of blood T cell repertoires in COVID-19. Study-level background: PBMCs, B-cell-depleted T cells, or T cells provided the cDNA or gDNA that made up the material.

The CDR3 loop spans 15 amino acids. Trimming removed 8 bases from V and 0 bases from J; junction bases left unmatched: 5. Germline CDR1 reads ENHRY; CDR2 reads SYGVKD. Per the authors' pipeline: Nucleated cell number was recorded as an estimate derived from reference gene primer amplification. Repertoires were generated with immunoSEQ multiplex PCR, while TCRdb's copy carries only in-frame clones and drops some. Clonal size and the V and J genes are those of that table, whereas D and trimming came from the DNA. Among about 160,000 clones, around nine tenths were seen once, and the ten largest hold roughly a sixth.

The sequenced sample was peripheral blood. The chain links TRBV10-3 to TRBJ2-1; 9 nucleotides match TRBD2. The receptor was isolated from a man in his sixties with active or convalescent COVID-19. Here the CDR3 DNA reads TGTGCCATCGGGGAGCGGGGGGACTCCTACAATGAGCAGTTCTTC. Translation: CAIGERGDSYNEQFF.